This TCR beta chain was sequenced during a study of T cells in Graves' hyperthyroidism and ophthalmopathy. Amplified TCR beta CDR3 regions came from RNA transcripts. The HTBI primer set drove a first-round RT-PCR of the TCR CDR3. TCRdb used MiXCR to reprocess the multiplex PCR reads, holding one entry per CDR3 protein. Of around 300,000 distinct CDR3 sequences listed, approximately 26% were seen once; the top ten hold roughly 24%. This clonotype was recorded at least ten times. After removal of 6 bases from V and 1 base from J, the junction contained 9 bases not matched to a gene. The CDR3 sequence is 18 residues long. Germline assignment: CDR1 MNHEY and CDR2 SVGEGT.

The TCR originated in a middle-aged man with Graves' hyperthyroidism that later progressed to Graves' ophthalmopathy. This chain links TRBV6-2 or TRBV6-3 with TRBJ2-2; 12 nucleotides align to TRBD2. Sample: blood. In nucleotides, the CDR3 is TGTGCCAGCAGAGGTTTCGGACTAGCGGGAATGAACACCGGGGAGCTGTTTTTT. Residues: CASRGFGLAGMNTGELFF.